This T cell receptor (beta chain) was identified in a study of T cell repertoires in cytomegalovirus infection. Overall study: Use of recently identified HLA-C-restricted and well-studied HLA-B-restricted CMV epitopes was part of the study.

Each CDR3 protein gets one entry after TCRdb re-called the reads with MiXCR. The table has about 830,000 distinct CDR3 sequences, approximately 32% seen once; the top ten hold around 12%. About this clonotype itself: The antigen is unknown.

V lost 3 bases, J lost 2 bases, and 11 bases lay in between. The CDR3 runs 15 residues. The clonotype was recovered from a human donor in good health (CMV status not recorded). Some clones in this sample may be carry-over from other donors' samples. This sequence joins TRBV12-3 or TRBV12-4 and TRBJ2-1; either TRBD1 or TRBD2 may supply D (5 bases each). The source material was cultured CD8+ T cells from PBMCs, sampled from culture after CMV antigen stimulation. The CDR3 nucleotides read TGTGCCAGCAGTTTCTCGGGGCCCGCCTACAATGAGCAGTTCTTC. It yields the protein CASSFSGPAYNEQFF.